The clone carrying this TCR beta chain was seen many times. MiXCR, applied by TCRdb to the RT-PCR reads, yields one record per CDR3 protein. The sample has about 700,000 distinct CDR3 sequences, more than 13% seen once; the top ten hold 3% to 4.5%. Between the trimmed V and J ends, which lost 4 bases and 4 bases, there was a span of 14 bases. The CDR3 runs to 14 residues. Germline V gene data show CDR1 as MNHEY and CDR2 as SVGAGI. The J gene is TRBJ2-7, the V gene TRBV6-5, with D maybe TRBD2 (5 bases). The sequenced material came from memory CD4+ T cells from blood. The sequence was obtained from a female donor in good health, serving as a healthy control. This CDR3 is CASSFAISAYEQYF. The CDR3 DNA reads TGTGCCAGCAGTTTCGCCATTAGCGCGTACGAGCAGTACTTC.